This T cell receptor beta chain originates from a study of blood T cells in healthy people across ages. The authors ran a second PCR of 7 to 11 cycles using a sample-barcoded 5' primer and a J-beta primer mix. The template-switch adaptor, which had 12 random nucleotides, put a tag on each cDNA molecule. Every sample produced at least 2.5 million CDR3-containing paired-end reads. TCRdb re-called the 5' RACE reads with MiXCR, one entry per CDR3 protein. The repertoire holds fewer than 1,000,000 distinct CDR3 sequences, around two fifths seen once, with nearly 20% in the top ten. The J segment lost 4 bases and the V segment lost 7 bases, leaving 3 bases of the junction unmatched. The germline V gene encodes CDR1 MNHNS and CDR2 SASEGT. The CDR3 length is 13 residues.

The V call is TRBV6-1, the J call TRBJ2-5, with TRBD1 matching 10 bases. The receptor was isolated from a man aged 55-75 years in good health. Material for sequencing was blood. This CDR3 reads CASNGQGGETQYF. As DNA, the CDR3 is TGTGCCAGCAATGGACAGGGGGGAGAGACCCAGTACTTC.